A selection of T cell receptor beta chains follows, all from one sample in a study of cytomegalovirus exposure and HLA in healthy donors. Sequenced by immunoSEQ multiplex PCR; TCRdb stores in-frame clones only, minus some. The sample has 200,000 to 250,000 clones, 77% seen once. The sample comprised PBMCs. These receptors all come from a woman aged 60-70 years in good health and CMV-seropositive. The CDR3 runs from the conserved cysteine through the conserved F or W. The order of the fields is clone size, J gene, V gene, D gene, CDR3 protein, CDR3 DNA. A D gene is named only where the DNA matches it firmly. The size entry is marked missing in some rows and otherwise reads once, few, many or a size class.

-	TRBJ2-4	TRBV5-6	-	CASSPTGQQAKNIQYF	TGTGCCAGCAGCCCAACGGGACAACAGGCCAAAAACATTCAGTACTTC
-	TRBJ1-2	TRBV7-2	-	CASNPRGYGYTF	TGTGCCAGCAATCCTCGGGGCTATGGCTACACCTTC
once	TRBJ2-2	TRBV6-4	TRBD1	CASSRTHRGAGELFF	TGTGCCAGCAGCCGGACCCACAGGGGCGCCGGGGAGCTGTTTTTT
-	TRBJ1-2	TRBV19	-	CASSRQYPANYGYTF	TGTGCCAGTAGTAGACAGTACCCAGCTAACTATGGCTACACCTTC
few	TRBJ1-3	TRBV5-6	TRBD1	CASSFGRGHYAGNTIYF	TGTGCCAGCAGCTTCGGCAGGGGGCATTACGCTGGAAACACCATATATTTT
-	TRBJ2-1	TRBV7-2	-	CASSSQGWYNEQFF	TGTGCCAGCAGCTCACAGGGTTGGTACAATGAGCAGTTCTTC
-	TRBJ2-2	TRBV18	TRBD2	CASSPPGLVFGELFF	TGTGCCAGCTCACCGCCGGGACTAGTGTTCGGGGAGCTGTTTTTT
few	TRBJ2-1	TRBV7-9	TRBD2	CASSAGLAGGGGNEQFF	TGTGCCAGCAGCGCGGGACTAGCGGGGGGGGGTGGGAATGAGCAGTTCTTC
few	TRBJ1-2	TRBV7-9	-	CSSSLGGVGYGYTF	TGTTCCAGCAGCTTGGGAGGGGTTGGCTATGGCTACACCTTC
-	TRBJ1-3	TRBV5-6	-	CASRLQSSGNTIYF	TGTGCCAGCAGGTTACAGAGCTCTGGAAACACCATATATTTT
-	TRBJ2-4	TRBV2	TRBD1	CASSGTGGKNIQYF	TGTGCCAGCAGTGGGACAGGGGGCAAAAACATTCAGTACTTC
once	TRBJ1-5	TRBV2	-	CASRGGAQYSNQPQHF	TGTGCCAGCAGGGGGGGTGCGCAGTATAGCAATCAGCCCCAGCATTTT
-	TRBJ2-3	TRBV10-3	TRBD1	CAISVDRGADTQYF	TGTGCCATCAGTGTCGACAGGGGAGCAGATACGCAGTATTTT
few	TRBJ2-1	TRBV18	TRBD2	CASSPGGSRSYNEQFF	TGTGCCAGCTCACCGGGGGGGTCCCGCTCCTACAATGAGCAGTTCTTC
-	TRBJ1-1	TRBV10-3	-	CAISGTGTPGAFF	TGTGCCATTAGCGGGACGGGGACCCCAGGAGCTTTCTTT
-	TRBJ2-3	TRBV2	-	CASTQVEGLSTDTQYF	TGTGCCAGCACCCAAGTGGAGGGCCTCAGCACAGATACGCAGTATTTT